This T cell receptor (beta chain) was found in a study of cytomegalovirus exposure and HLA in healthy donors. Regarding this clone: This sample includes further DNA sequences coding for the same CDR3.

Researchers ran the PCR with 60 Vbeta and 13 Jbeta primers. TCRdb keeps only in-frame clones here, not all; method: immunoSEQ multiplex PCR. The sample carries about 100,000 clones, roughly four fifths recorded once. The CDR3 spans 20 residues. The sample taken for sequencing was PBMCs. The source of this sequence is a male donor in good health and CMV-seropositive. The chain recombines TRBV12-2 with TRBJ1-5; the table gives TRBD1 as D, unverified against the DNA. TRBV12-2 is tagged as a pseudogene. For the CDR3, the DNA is TGTGCAAGTCGCCTTAGGGGAATAAAGACGGCAGGGGGAGGCAATCAGCCTCAGCATTTT. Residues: CASRLRGIKTAGGGNQPQHF.